The 3 T cell receptor beta chains below come from one sample, sequenced in a study of T cell responses to AZD1222 COVID-19 vaccine. The protocol was immunoSEQ multiplex PCR, while the TCRdb copy is restricted to in-frame clones and leaves out a portion. The table shows roughly 150,000 clones, with more than 75% occurring only once. The sample here was peripheral blood, taken 28 days after the second AZD1222 dose. These receptors all come from an adult who received the AZD1222 COVID-19 vaccine.

This clone was seen only once. The chain has TRBV6-2 or TRBV6-3 and TRBJ1-1, with D uncertain. CDR3 length: 15 amino acids. Germline-derived CDR1 and CDR2 are MNHEY and SVGEGT. The V and J ends lost 0 bases and 0 bases respectively, with 8 bases between them. The CDR3 DNA is TGTGCCAGCAGTTACTCGGCAGCACTGAACACTGAAGCTTTCTTT. This translates into CASSYSAALNTEAFF.

This clone was counted only a few times. The chain combines TRBV28 with TRBJ2-7; 10 bases are a match to TRBD2. The germline V gene encodes CDR1 MDHEN and CDR2 SYDVKM. The trim removed 6 bases at V and 6 bases at J, leaving 14 bases unmatched. This CDR3 is 16 amino acids long. The DNA of the CDR3 is TGTGCCAGCAGCCACCGGGGCCTAGCGGGAGTTGCCGAGCAGTACTTC. The encoded protein is CASSHRGLAGVAEQYF.

A single count supports this clone. The rearrangement links TRBV5-1 to TRBJ2-1; D is unclear. Germline V gene data show CDR1 as SGHRS and CDR2 as YFSETQ. V was trimmed by 4 bases and J by 4 bases, leaving 15 bases between them. The CDR3 runs 15 residues. The CDR3 sequence: CASSPNTELYNEQFF. As DNA, the CDR3 is TGCGCCAGCAGCCCGAACACGGAATTGTACAATGAGCAGTTCTTC.